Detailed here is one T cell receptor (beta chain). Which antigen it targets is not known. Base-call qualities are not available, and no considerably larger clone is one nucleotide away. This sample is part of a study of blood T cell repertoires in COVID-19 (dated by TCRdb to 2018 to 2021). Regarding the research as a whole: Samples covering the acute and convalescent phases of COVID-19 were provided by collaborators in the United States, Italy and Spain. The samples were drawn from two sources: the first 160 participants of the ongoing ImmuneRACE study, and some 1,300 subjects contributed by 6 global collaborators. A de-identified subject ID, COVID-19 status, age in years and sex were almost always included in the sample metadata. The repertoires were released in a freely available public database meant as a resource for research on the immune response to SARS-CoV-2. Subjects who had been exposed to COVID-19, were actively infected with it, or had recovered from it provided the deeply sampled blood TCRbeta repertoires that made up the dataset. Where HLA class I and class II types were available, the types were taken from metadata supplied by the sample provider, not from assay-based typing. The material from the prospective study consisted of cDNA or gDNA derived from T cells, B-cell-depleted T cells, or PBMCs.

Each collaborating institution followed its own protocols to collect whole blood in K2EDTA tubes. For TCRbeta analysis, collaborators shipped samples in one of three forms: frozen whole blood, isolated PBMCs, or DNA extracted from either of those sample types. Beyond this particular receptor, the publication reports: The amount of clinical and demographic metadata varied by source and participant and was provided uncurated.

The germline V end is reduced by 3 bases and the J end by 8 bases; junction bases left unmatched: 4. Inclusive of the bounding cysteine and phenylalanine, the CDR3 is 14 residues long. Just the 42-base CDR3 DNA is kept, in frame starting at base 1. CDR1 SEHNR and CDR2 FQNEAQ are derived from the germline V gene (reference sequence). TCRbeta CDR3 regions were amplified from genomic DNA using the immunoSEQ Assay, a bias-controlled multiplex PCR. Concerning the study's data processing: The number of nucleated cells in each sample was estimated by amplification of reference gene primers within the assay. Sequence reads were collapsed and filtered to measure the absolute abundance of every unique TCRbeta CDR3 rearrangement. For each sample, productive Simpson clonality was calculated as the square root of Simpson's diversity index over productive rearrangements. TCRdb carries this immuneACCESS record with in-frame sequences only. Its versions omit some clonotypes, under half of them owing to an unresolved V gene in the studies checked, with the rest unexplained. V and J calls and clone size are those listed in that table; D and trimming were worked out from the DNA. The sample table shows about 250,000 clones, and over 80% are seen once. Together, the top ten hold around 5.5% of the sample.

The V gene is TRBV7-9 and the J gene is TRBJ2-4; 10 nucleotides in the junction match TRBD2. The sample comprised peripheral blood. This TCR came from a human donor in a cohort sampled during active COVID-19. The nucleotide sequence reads TGTGCCAGCAGCTTCCTAGCGGGGGATGACATTCAGTACTTC. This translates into CASSFLAGDDIQYF.